This T cell receptor beta chain comes out of a study of OX40 agonist ivuxolimab in advanced cancers. The data were produced by immunoSEQ multiplex PCR, yet TCRdb's version contains in-frame clones alone and is incomplete. In the table there are about 82,000 clones, roughly 90% of which are singletons. The CDR3 is 16 residues long. Germline V CDR1 and CDR2: LNHDA, SQIVND (reference sequence). Trimming shortened V by 5 bases and J by 1 base, and 16 bases separated the two germline ends. Regarding the study as a whole: The authors did not determine the antigen specificity of the expanded peripheral T cells. Low normalized T-cell clonal expansion also characterized some of the nonresponders. Partial responders treated at 0.1-3.0 mg/kg exhibited clonal expansion among the lowest measured.

Notes on this clone: Its antigen is not identified.

The material was CD4+ or CD8+ T cells sorted from blood, obtained in a trial of the OX40 agonist ivuxolimab. This chain uses TRBV19 with TRBJ2-3, with D maybe TRBD1 (5 bases). The TCR originated in an adult with an advanced solid tumor such as melanoma, head and neck, liver or kidney cancer. CDR3 nucleotide sequence: TGTGCCAGTAGTCCCCGGACAACTTTCCGCACAGATACGCAGTATTTT. Translated: CASSPRTTFRTDTQYF.